This TCR beta chain was observed in a study of blood T cell repertoires in COVID-19. Overall study: Specimens from acute and convalescent COVID-19 originated in the United States, Italy and Spain. Sources were T cells, B-cell-depleted T cells, or PBMCs; the material itself was cDNA or gDNA.

Here immunoSEQ multiplex PCR was the method, and the copy in TCRdb shows in-frame clones only, minus some. This sample carries about 360,000 clones, roughly 86% of them seen once, and the ten largest clones take around 2.9%. The CDR3 totals 14 residues. Deletions cut 3 bases from V and 6 bases from J, with 9 bases between. In germline, CDR1 is WNHNN, CDR2 SYGVQD (reference sequence). The chain is built from TRBV10-1 and TRBJ1-6, with D possibly TRBD1 on 5 matching bases. Sample: peripheral blood. The origin of this receptor is a human donor in a cohort sampled during active COVID-19. CDR3 loop: CASSDGGTNSPLHF. CDR3 DNA sequence: TGCGCCAGCAGTGATGGGGGGACTAATTCACCCCTCCACTTT.